The present T cell receptor beta chain was sequenced within a study of CDR3 diversity in severe acne (dated by TCRdb to the late 2010s). Library prep was done by PCR. Sequencing relied on an Illumina HiSeq 2000. TCRdb itself trimmed the public reads at Q25 with fastp, ran MiXCR and retained productive beta chains. Under each unique CDR3 protein, matching rows form one entry showing the most common genes and DNA. This sample lists almost 85,000 distinct CDR3 sequences; approximately 51% were detected once. The top ten hold 14% of the sample. As to this clonotype: No cognate antigen has been identified for it. Per-nucleotide qualities are absent, and no much larger clonotype sits a single base away.

Including cysteine and phenylalanine, the CDR3 has 13 amino acids. Only the CDR3 DNA is retained, 39 bases long and in frame from the first base. From the germline V gene, CDR1 is ENHRY and CDR2 is SYGVKD. V drops 11 bases and J drops 8 bases, leaving 21 bases in between. In this chain, TRBV10-3 is recombined with TRBJ1-2, with the D gene too uncertain to name. The TCR originated in a male donor in good health, without acne. Sample: blood. The DNA is as follows: TGTGCCTTTTGTGAGAGTGGTAGTAGGGGCTACACCTTC. Its protein product is CAFCESGSRGYTF.